This T cell receptor beta chain originates from a study of T cells after yellow fever vaccination. MiXCR, run by TCRdb on the 5' RACE reads, gives a single entry per CDR3 protein. The table lists hundreds of thousands of distinct CDR3 sequences, about 14% of them singletons. Concerning this clonotype itself: Its cognate antigen is unknown.

Study observations and caveats: It was the secondary response that reached its peak faster, day 5 versus 15, but it was weaker. The booster saw the reappearance of most primary-vaccination clones (about 95% CD4, 80% to 90% CD8).

This clonotype originated in a man aged 25-40 years who received the YFV17D yellow fever vaccine. Specimen: PBMCs, collected on the day of the yellow fever booster vaccination.

The chain's CDR3 is CASNIRVETDTQYF. CDR3 bases: TGTGCCAGCAACATAAGAGTGGAAACAGATACGCAGTATTTT. The rearrangement links TRBV7-2 to TRBJ2-3, with D unresolved. Trimming took off 7 bases at V and 3 bases at J, with 14 bases between the two ends. The germline V gene encodes CDR1 SGHTA and CDR2 FQGNSA. The CDR3 is 14 residues long.